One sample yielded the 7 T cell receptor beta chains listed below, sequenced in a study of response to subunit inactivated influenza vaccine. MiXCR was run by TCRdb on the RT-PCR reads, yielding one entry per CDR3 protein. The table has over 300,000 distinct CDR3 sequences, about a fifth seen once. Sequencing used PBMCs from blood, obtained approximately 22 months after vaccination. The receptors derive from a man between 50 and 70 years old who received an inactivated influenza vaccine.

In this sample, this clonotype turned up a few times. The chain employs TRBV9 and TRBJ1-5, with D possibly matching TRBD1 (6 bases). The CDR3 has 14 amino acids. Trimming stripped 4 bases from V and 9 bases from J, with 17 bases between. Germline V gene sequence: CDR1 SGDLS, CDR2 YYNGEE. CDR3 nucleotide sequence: TGTGCCAGCAGCACCGGGGGCGCCCGGGGGCCCCAGCATTTT. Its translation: CASSTGGARGPQHF. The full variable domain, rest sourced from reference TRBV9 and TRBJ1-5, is DSGVTQTPKHLITATGQRVTLRCSPRSGDLSVYWYQQSLDQGLQFLIQYYNGEERAKGNILERFSAQQFPDLHSELNLSSLELGDSALYFCASSTGGARGPQHFGDGTRLSIL.

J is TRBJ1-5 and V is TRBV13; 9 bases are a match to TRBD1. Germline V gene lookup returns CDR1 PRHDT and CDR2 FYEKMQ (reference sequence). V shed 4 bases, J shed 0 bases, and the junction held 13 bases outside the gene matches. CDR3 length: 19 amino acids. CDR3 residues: CASSSPGTGRPYSNQPQHF. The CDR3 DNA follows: TGTGCCAGCAGCTCGCCCGGGACAGGGCGGCCCTATAGCAATCAGCCCCAGCATTTT. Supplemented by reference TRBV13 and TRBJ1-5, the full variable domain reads AAGVIQSPRHLIKEKRETATLKCYPIPRHDTVYWYQQGPGQDPQFLISFYEKMQSDKGSIPDRFSAQQFSDYHSELNMSSLELGDSALYFCASSSPGTGRPYSNQPQHFGDGTRLSIL.

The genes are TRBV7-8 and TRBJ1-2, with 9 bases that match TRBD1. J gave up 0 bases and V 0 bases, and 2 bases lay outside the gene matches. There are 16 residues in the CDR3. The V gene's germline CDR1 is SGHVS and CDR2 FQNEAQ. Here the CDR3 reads CASSLARQGANYGYTF. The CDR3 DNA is TGTGCCAGCAGCTTAGCGCGACAGGGGGCTAACTATGGCTACACCTTC.

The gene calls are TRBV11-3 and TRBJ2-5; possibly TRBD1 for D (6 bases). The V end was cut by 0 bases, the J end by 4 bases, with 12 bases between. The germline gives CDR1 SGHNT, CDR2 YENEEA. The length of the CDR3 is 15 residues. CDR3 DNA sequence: TGTGCCAGCAGCTTAGATTTTGGCAGGGGAGAGACCCAGTACTTC. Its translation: CASSLDFGRGETQYF.

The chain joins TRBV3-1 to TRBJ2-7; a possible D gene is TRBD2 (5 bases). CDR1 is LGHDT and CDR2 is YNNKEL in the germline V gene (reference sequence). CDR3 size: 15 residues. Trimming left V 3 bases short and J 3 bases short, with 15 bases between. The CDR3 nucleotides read TGTGCCAGCAGCCAGTTTTTAGGGAGTGGCTACGAGCAGTACTTC. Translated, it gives CASSQFLGSGYEQYF.

The DNA for the CDR3 is TGTGCCAGCAGCCAAGAAGGACAGGGTGCGCACGAGCAGTACTTC. It encodes CASSQEGQGAHEQYF. The J gene is TRBJ2-7, the V gene TRBV4-2; TRBD1 matches at 8 bases. Germline V gives CDR1 LGHNA, CDR2 YNFKEQ. The CDR3 runs to 15 residues. Losses at the gene ends were 0 bases for V and 5 bases for J; bases not matched to a gene: 6.

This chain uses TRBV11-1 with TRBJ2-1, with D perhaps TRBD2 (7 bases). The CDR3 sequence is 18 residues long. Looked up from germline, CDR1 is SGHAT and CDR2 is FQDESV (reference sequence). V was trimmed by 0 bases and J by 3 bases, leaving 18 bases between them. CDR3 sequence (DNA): TGTGCCAGCAGCTTAGCGGGAGGGGGGGCTAGGGACTACAATGAGCAGTTCTTC. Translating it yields CASSLAGGGARDYNEQFF.